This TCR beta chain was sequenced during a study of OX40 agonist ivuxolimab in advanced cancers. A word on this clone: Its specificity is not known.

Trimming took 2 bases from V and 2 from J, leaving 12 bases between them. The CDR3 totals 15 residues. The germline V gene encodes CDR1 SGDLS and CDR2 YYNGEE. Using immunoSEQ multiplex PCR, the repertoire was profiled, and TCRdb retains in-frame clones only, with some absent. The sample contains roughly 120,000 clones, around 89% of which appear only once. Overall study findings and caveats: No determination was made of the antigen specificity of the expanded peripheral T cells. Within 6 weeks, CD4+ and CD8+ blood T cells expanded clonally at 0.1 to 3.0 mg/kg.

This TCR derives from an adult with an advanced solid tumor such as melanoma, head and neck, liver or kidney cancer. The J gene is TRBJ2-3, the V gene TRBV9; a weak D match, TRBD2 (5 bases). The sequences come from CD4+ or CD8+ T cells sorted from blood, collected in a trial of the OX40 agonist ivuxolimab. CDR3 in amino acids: CASSVTGIPTDTQYF. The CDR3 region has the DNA TGTGCCAGCAGCGTTACCGGGATCCCCACAGATACGCAGTATTTT.